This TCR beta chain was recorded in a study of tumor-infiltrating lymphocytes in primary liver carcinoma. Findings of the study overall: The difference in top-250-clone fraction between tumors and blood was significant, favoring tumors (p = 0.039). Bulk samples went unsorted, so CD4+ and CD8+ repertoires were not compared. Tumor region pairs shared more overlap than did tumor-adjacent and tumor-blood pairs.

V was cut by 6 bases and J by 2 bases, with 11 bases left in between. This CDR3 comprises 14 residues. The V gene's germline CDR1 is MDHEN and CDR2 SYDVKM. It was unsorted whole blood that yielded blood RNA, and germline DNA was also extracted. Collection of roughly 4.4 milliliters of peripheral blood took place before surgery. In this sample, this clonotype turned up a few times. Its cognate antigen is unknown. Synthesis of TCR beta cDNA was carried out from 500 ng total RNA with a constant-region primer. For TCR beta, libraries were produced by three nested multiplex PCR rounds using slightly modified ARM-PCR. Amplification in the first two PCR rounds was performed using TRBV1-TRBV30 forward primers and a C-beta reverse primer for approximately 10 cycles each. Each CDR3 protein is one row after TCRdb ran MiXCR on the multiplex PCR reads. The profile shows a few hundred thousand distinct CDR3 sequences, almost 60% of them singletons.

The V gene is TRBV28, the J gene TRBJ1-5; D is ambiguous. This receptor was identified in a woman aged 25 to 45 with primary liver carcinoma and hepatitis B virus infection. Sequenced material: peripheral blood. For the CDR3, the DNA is TGTGCCAGCAGACGTAAGGTAGGCAATCAGCCCCAGCATTTT. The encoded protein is CASRRKVGNQPQHF.